One sample yielded the 9 T cell receptor beta chains listed below, sequenced in a study of blood T cell repertoires in COVID-19 (dated by TCRdb to the early 2020s). The library was produced with the immunoSEQ multiplex PCR assay. TCRdb took over this immuneACCESS table, retaining in-frame rearrangements with V and J assigned. Such tables are incomplete; in checked studies, under half of the missing clones stem from an unresolved V gene, and the remainder is unexplained. This sample holds under 95,000 clones; 75% to 90% were observed only once. The biggest ten clones account for 31% of the sample. The specimen was peripheral blood. The receptor set was obtained from a woman older than 75 with active or convalescent COVID-19.

V usage is TRBV3-1 (or the pseudogene TRBV3-2) and J usage is TRBJ2-1, with D perhaps matching TRBD1 (6 bases). The V and J ends lost 4 bases and 0 bases respectively, with 16 bases between them. Germline V gene lookup returns CDR1 LGHDT and CDR2 YNNKEL (reference sequence). This CDR3 contains 17 residues. The CDR3 protein is CASSPASGGPSYNEQFF. CDR3 nucleotides: TGTGCCAGCAGCCCCGCCTCTGGGGGCCCCTCCTACAATGAGCAGTTCTTC.

The table lists this clone with a few counts. The chain links TRBV19 to TRBJ2-1; 7 nucleotides match TRBD1. Trimming at V came to 7 bases and at J to 1 base, leaving 4 bases not matched to a gene. Per germline, CDR1 LNHDA and CDR2 SQIVND (reference sequence). This CDR3 comprises 14 residues. The CDR3 protein is CASTFRGSYNEQFF. The CDR3 region has the DNA TGTGCCAGTACATTCAGGGGGTCCTACAATGAGCAGTTCTTC.

For the CDR3, the DNA is TGTGCCACCAGTTGGACAGGGGAGACCCAGTACTTC. This encodes CATSWTGETQYF. This chain joins TRBV24-1 and TRBJ2-5, with TRBD1 matching 8 bases. CDR1 is KGHDR and CDR2 is SFDVKD in the germline V gene. The CDR3 runs 12 residues. Unmatched junction bases numbered 1, after V lost 6 bases and J lost 5 bases.

The chain uses TRBV5-6 and TRBJ1-2; 8 bases match TRBD1. The CDR3 length is 14 residues. V shed 5 bases and J 4 bases; nucleotides not matched to a gene: 7. CDR1 and CDR2 (germline): SGHDT, YYEEEE. This CDR3 is CASRKTGDRYGYTF. The CDR3 nucleotides are TGTGCCAGCAGAAAGACAGGGGATCGCTATGGCTACACCTTC.

The rearrangement joins TRBV9 to TRBJ2-3, with TRBD1 matching 9 bases. Trimming took 0 bases from V and 5 from J; bases not matched to a gene: 4. The germline CDR1 and CDR2 sequences are SGDLS and YYNGEE. This CDR3 contains 15 residues. CDR3 DNA sequence: TGTGCCAGCAGCGTAGTGGGACAGGGTGAAGATACGCAGTATTTT. Residues: CASSVVGQGEDTQYF.

The chain uses TRBV29-1 and TRBJ2-7; 10 bases are shared with TRBD1. With V trimmed by 8 bases and J by 7 bases, 8 bases remained unmatched. Germline loops: CDR1 SQVTM, CDR2 ANQGSEA. The CDR3 consists of 12 residues. The CDR3 region is CSIRQGAGEQYF. Here the CDR3 DNA reads TGCAGCATCCGACAGGGGGCAGGGGAGCAGTACTTC.

This chain uses TRBV2 with TRBJ1-3; perhaps TRBD1 as D (6 bases). Per the germline V gene, CDR1 is SNHLY and CDR2 is FYNNEI. V was pared by 6 bases and J by 4 bases, with 13 bases between. The CDR3 spans 14 residues. The CDR3 nucleotides are TGTGCCAGCAGCACAGGGTCGGCGGGAAACACCATATATTTT. Its translation is CASSTGSAGNTIYF.

This clone was seen only a few times. The chain uses TRBV28 and TRBJ2-7; a possible D gene is TRBD1 (5 bases). The V end lost 2 bases, the J end lost 2 bases, and 19 bases lay between the germline ends. This CDR3 region has 17 residues. CDR1 is MDHEN and CDR2 is SYDVKM in the germline V gene. The chain's CDR3 is CASSLPGFRDGAYEQYF. CDR3 DNA sequence: TGTGCCAGCAGTTTACCAGGGTTTCGAGATGGGGCCTACGAGCAGTACTTC.

The rearrangement uses TRBV19 and TRBJ2-2, with 15 positions matching TRBD2. V shed 6 bases and J 3 bases; nucleotides not matched to a gene: 8. CDR1 is LNHDA, CDR2 SQIVND, per germline (reference sequence). This CDR3 has 18 amino acids. The CDR3 DNA sequence: TGTGCCAGTAGCGACCCCGGACTAGCGGGAGGGGACACCGGGGAGCTGTTTTTT. It specifies CASSDPGLAGGDTGELFF. The full variable domain, in which reference TRBV19 and TRBJ2-2 provide the parts outside the CDR3, is DGGITQSPKYLFRKEGQNVTLSCEQNLNHDAMYWYRQDPGQGLRLIYYSQIVNDFQKGDIAEGYSVSREKKESFPLTVTSAQKNPTAFYLCASSDPGLAGGDTGELFFGEGSRLTVL.